The TCR beta chain under discussion was sequenced for a study of T-cell memory formation after mild COVID-19 (dated by TCRdb to about 2021). Context from the whole study: Most TCR sequence clusters were specific to one of the two donors. T-cell clones expanding and contracting after mild COVID-19 in two donors were tracked by longitudinal TCRalpha and TCRbeta repertoire sequencing. The cohort comprised two young, previously healthy adult volunteers, one female and one male.

The germline ends are 4 bases apart after V is trimmed by 3 bases and J by 5 bases. CDR1 and CDR2 (SQVTM, ANQGSEA) derive from the germline V gene. The CDR3 numbers 10 residues from cysteine through phenylalanine. Only the CDR3 DNA stays, 30 bases, in frame from base 1. TCRdb lists the instrument as Illumina NovaSeq 6000. TCRalpha and TCRbeta cDNA libraries were constructed by 5'RACE with constant-segment primers, with sample barcodes and unique molecular identifiers being introduced. Trizol reagent was used to extract RNA from every sample. Library amplification was performed in two PCR steps, and a second sample barcode and Illumina TruSeq adapters were introduced in the second step. Sequencing of the libraries was done on an Illumina NovaSeq, producing 2 x 150 bp paired-end reads. The study's processing was this. Reads were demultiplexed and collapsed into UMI-guided consensus sequences with migec v1.2.7. Using mixcr v2.1.11, UMI consensuses were aligned to TRA and TRB V and J templates and then assembled into clonotypes. Expanded or contracted clonotypes were those called significant by both edgeR and NoisET, with noise models trained on biological replicates. For edgeR calls, the thresholds were a false discovery rate-adjusted p below 0.01 and a log2 fold-change of 1. As an exploratory analysis of dynamics, max-normalized trajectories of the 1000 most abundant clonotypes were examined by PCA with hierarchical clustering. Separately sequenced CD4+ and CD8+ repertoires were used to assign a CD4 or CD8 phenotype to each responding clone. TCRdb applied fastp at Q25 and MiXCR to the public reads, then kept only in-frame beta chains. Rows with one shared CDR3 protein collapse into an entry with the most common genes and DNA. TCRdb, rather than the study authors, made the V and J calls. The sample table records about 82,000 distinct CDR3 sequences; about 13% of these occur just once. Together, the top ten hold 41% of the sample.

A note on this clonotype: The antigen this receptor binds is unknown. Nothing much larger sits one base from this clone, and base qualities are not available.

What the work shows at the level of the full study, not this receptor alone: Contracting CD4+ clones turned up mainly in the CM and EM memory subsets, whereas EMRA was where CD8+ clones were enriched. SARS-CoV-2 specificity was not confirmed for the second-wave clones peaking on day 37. The detection of some responding clones in pre-infection memory suggests that pre-existing cross-reactive memory T cells joined the SARS-CoV-2 response. The study covered only a couple of mild cases, and larger cohorts including severe cases with pre-infection samples were considered necessary. From day 15 to 85, contracting clones showed balanced CD4/CD8 phenotypes, whereas a second wave of clones that expanded from day 15 to 37 leaned towards CD4+.

Ficoll-Paque density gradient centrifugation was the method used to isolate PBMCs. The sequence links TRBV29-1 to TRBJ2-5; the D gene remains uncertain. The source is a man younger than 35 who had mild COVID-19 (a few samples of this study predate the infection). The sample titles of this study are shuffled in the database, so cell type and time point are left out; the donor was told from shared clones. The sequenced sample consisted of PBMCs or a T cell subset sorted from them (not recorded which). The CDR3 amino acid sequence is: CSVERETQYF. The nucleotides are TGCAGCGTTGAGAGGGAGACCCAGTACTTC.